This entry lists 5 T cell receptor beta chains sequenced from one sample in a study of Graves' ophthalmopathy and Graves' hyperthyroidism. Scientists amplified the TCR beta CDR3 regions from RNA transcripts. Scientists carried out first-round RT-PCR using HTBI primers and then a second-round multiplex PCR. From the multiplex PCR reads, TCRdb called clonotypes with MiXCR, one entry per CDR3 protein. The profile shows roughly 500,000 distinct CDR3 sequences, around an eighth of them singletons. The sequenced sample was blood. Receptors were obtained from a woman aged 30 to 39 with Graves' ophthalmopathy.

This clonotype was counted ten times or more. J is TRBJ1-6 and V is TRBV15, with D possibly matching TRBD1 (5 bases). The germline V and J ends were trimmed by 4 bases and 7 bases, with 11 bases remaining between them. Germline V gives CDR1 LNHNV, CDR2 YYDKDF (reference sequence). The length of the CDR3 is 14 residues. As DNA, the CDR3 is TGTGCCACCAGCATGGGGTCAGGGAATTCACCCCTCCACTTT. The encoded protein is CATSMGSGNSPLHF.

The V and J genes are TRBV6-5 and TRBJ1-3; D is unresolved. Germline assignment: CDR1 MNHEY and CDR2 SVGAGI. This CDR3 contains 16 residues. V was shortened by 3 bases and J by 0 bases, with 12 bases between the two germline ends. The CDR3 DNA follows: TGTGCCAGCAGTTATTCCGCCGTCTTCTCTGGAAACACCATATATTTT. Translating it yields CASSYSAVFSGNTIYF.

J is TRBJ1-5 and V is TRBV7-8; no clear D. CDR3 size: 17 residues. The V and J ends lost 0 bases and 0 bases respectively, with 12 bases between them. Germline lookup yields CDR1 SGHVS and CDR2 FQNEAQ. The CDR3: CASSLAPKDYSNQPQHF. CDR3 DNA sequence: TGTGCCAGCAGCTTAGCGCCGAAGGATTATAGCAATCAGCCCCAGCATTTT.

This clonotype came up many times. The gene calls are TRBV7-8 and TRBJ2-7; D is perhaps TRBD2 (6 bases). CDR1 SGHVS and CDR2 FQNEAQ come from the germline V gene. The ends were cut back, 5 bases at V and 1 base at J, with 18 bases in the middle. CDR3 length: 16 amino acids. The CDR3 bases are TGTGCCAGCAGCCCCCGACAAAATAGCGGTTCCTACGAGCAGTACTTC. It specifies CASSPRQNSGSYEQYF. Looking up the rest from reference TRBV7-8 and TRBJ2-7 gives the full variable domain: GAGVSQSPRYKVAKRGQDVALRCDPISGHVSLFWYQQALGQGPEFLTYFQNEAQLDKSGLPSDRFFAERPEGSVSTLKIQRTQQEDSAVYLCASSPRQNSGSYEQYFGPGTRLTVT.

Ten or more counts support this clonotype. The rearrangement uses TRBV20-1 and TRBJ1-5; no firm D call. CDR3 length: 15 residues. V lost 0 bases, J lost 3 bases, and 12 bases lay in between. Germline assignment: CDR1 DFQATT and CDR2 SNEGSKA (reference sequence). The CDR3 coding sequence is TGCAGTGCTAGAGATTTGCAGGTTATCAATCAGCCCCAGCATTTT. It yields the protein CSARDLQVINQPQHF.